This TCR beta chain was profiled in a study of cytomegalovirus exposure and HLA in healthy donors. Overall study results and limits: What a later analysis reportedly showed was that an Asian-associated ancestry cluster had fewer N-insertions than the approximately 700-donor mean. Sequencing probably produced one cluster of sequence variants that were highly shared.

Concerning this clone: No antigen is known for it.

A multiplex PCR was run with 60 Vbeta primers and 13 Jbeta primers. Using immunoSEQ multiplex PCR, the repertoire was profiled, and TCRdb retains in-frame clones only, with some absent. The repertoire consists of roughly 100,000 clones, with approximately 80% occurring once and the leading ten covering approximately 5.6%. CDR1 is MNHEY, CDR2 SVGAGI, per germline. CDR3 size: 13 residues. With 0 bases removed from V and 6 bases from J, the gap between germline ends came to 6 bases. The rearrangement uses TRBV6-5 and TRBJ1-5; no firm D call. The sample comprised PBMCs. The source of this sequence is a male donor in good health and CMV-seronegative. This chain's CDR3 is CASSYSQFQPQHF. Here the CDR3 DNA reads TGTGCCAGCAGTTACTCGCAGTTTCAGCCCCAGCATTTT.